This TCR beta chain was recorded in a study of blood T cell repertoires in COVID-19. The data were produced by immunoSEQ multiplex PCR, yet TCRdb's version contains in-frame clones alone and is incomplete. The table shows 150,000 to 200,000 clones, with about 83% occurring only once. Germline CDR1 and CDR2: MNHEY and SVGAGI. Trimming took 6 bases from V and 1 from J; bases not matched to a gene: 6. The CDR3 consists of 15 residues. This TCR derives from a person aged 65-85 years with COVID-19, enrolled during active disease. Sequencing input: peripheral blood. This rearrangement joins TRBV6-5 to TRBJ2-3; 8 nucleotides agree with TRBD1. This chain's CDR3 is CASSHPGQGTDTQYF. CDR3 in DNA: TGTGCCAGCAGCCACCCGGGACAGGGCACAGATACGCAGTATTTT.